Detailed here is one TCR beta chain. From germline, CDR1 is LNHDA and CDR2 SQIVND (reference sequence). The V gene end was trimmed by 3 bases and the J gene end by 5 bases; junction bases not matched to a gene: 4. The CDR3 length is 15 residues. These data come from a study of blood T cell repertoires in COVID-19. The assay was immunoSEQ multiplex PCR, and TCRdb's table has in-frame clones only and misses some. The sample lists more than 90,000 clones, over 80% occurring once. The sequencing sample was made of peripheral blood. The V gene is TRBV19, the J gene TRBJ2-7, with 13 bases fitting TRBD2. The sequence was obtained from a woman between 65 and 79 years old with acute or convalescent COVID-19. DNA of the CDR3: TGTGCCAGTAGTATCGGACTAGCGGGAGCGGACGAGCAGTACTTC. Translation: CASSIGLAGADEQYF.